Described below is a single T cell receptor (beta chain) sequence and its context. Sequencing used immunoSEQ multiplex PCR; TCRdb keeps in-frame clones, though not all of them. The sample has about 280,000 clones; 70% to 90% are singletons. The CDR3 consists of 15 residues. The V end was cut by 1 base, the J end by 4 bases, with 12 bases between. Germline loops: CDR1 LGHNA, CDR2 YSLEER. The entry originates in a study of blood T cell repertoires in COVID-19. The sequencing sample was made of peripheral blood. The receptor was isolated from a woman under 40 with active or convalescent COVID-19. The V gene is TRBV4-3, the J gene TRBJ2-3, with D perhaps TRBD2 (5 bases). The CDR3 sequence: CASSQGTSFADTQYF. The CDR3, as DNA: TGCGCCAGCAGCCAAGGGACTTCGTTCGCAGATACGCAGTATTTT.